Presented here are 19 T cell receptor beta chains from one specimen sequenced in a study of T-cell reconstitution after alpha-beta-depleted transplantation in children. Unique molecular identifiers were incorporated when the TCRbeta library was constructed. TCRdb re-called the PCR reads with MiXCR, one entry per CDR3 protein. This table holds roughly 670,000 distinct CDR3 sequences, roughly 13% found once. The sample in question was PBMCs, obtained before TCRalphabeta/CD19-depleted stem cell transplant. The receptors come from a girl aged 2 to 9 with congenital amegakaryocytic thrombocytopenia, due to receive a stem cell transplant.

This clonotype was detected many times. The chain links TRBV9 to TRBJ1-2; 7 positions match TRBD1. Losses at the gene ends were 3 bases for V and 4 bases for J; bases not matched to a gene: 9. Germline CDR1 reads SGDLS; CDR2 reads YYNGEE. This CDR3 has 15 residues. The CDR3 region is CASSATQPGGYGYTF. The CDR3 nucleotides are TGTGCCAGCAGCGCAACTCAACCAGGGGGCTATGGCTACACCTTC.

In this sample, this clonotype turned up many times. The V and J genes are TRBV7-9 and TRBJ2-1; D is unresolved. Germline V gene lookup returns CDR1 SEHNR and CDR2 FQNEAQ (reference sequence). This CDR3 contains 10 residues. V lost 9 bases and J lost 5, with 5 bases in between. CDR3: CASGHNEQFF. The CDR3 coding sequence is TGTGCCAGTGGCCACAATGAGCAGTTCTTC.

This clonotype was detected ten times or more. The chain couples TRBV7-2 to TRBJ2-7; D ambiguous. Germline loops: CDR1 SGHTA, CDR2 FQGNSA. V shed 6 bases and J shed 1 base, with 19 bases lying between them. CDR3 size: 16 residues. DNA of the CDR3: TGTGCCAGCAGAGTTAGTATACAAGCCTGGTCCTACGAGCAGTACTTC. Translating it yields CASRVSIQAWSYEQYF.

This clonotype was recorded many times. The gene calls are TRBV7-6 and TRBJ2-2; 8 nucleotides line up with TRBD2. The length of the CDR3 is 16 residues. Germline trimming cut 1 base from V and 4 bases from J; bases unmatched to any gene: 5. Germline values: CDR1 SGHVS, CDR2 FNYEAQ. CDR3 in amino acids: CASSLESTSGTGELFF. CDR3 coding DNA: TGTGCCAGCAGCTTAGAATCAACTAGCGGCACCGGGGAGCTGTTTTTT.

This clonotype was found many times. The V and J genes are TRBV20-1 and TRBJ2-3; 9 bases match TRBD2. The CDR3 is made up of 15 amino acids. Germline V gene data show CDR1 as DFQATT and CDR2 as SNEGSKA (reference sequence). V was clipped by 5 bases and J by 2 bases; unmatched bases: 8. DNA of the CDR3: TGCAGTGCTCCCCCCAGCGGGAGGAACACAGATACGCAGTATTTT. Its protein product is CSAPPSGRNTDTQYF.

This clonotype was observed at least ten times. The chain joins TRBV7-2 to TRBJ2-1, with 7 positions matching TRBD2. V lost 2 bases, J lost 13 bases, and 8 bases stayed unmatched. The CDR3 is 13 residues long. CDR1 and CDR2 from the germline V gene are SGHTA and FQGNSA. The CDR3 DNA reads as TGTGCCAGCAGCTTAAGTTTTGCGGGAGCCCAGTTCTTC. Translation gives CASSLSFAGAQFF.

This clonotype has only one observation. One end of the junction fails to match germline, which may point to a read error. J is TRBJ2-3 and V is TRBV7-2; a weak D match, TRBD2 (6 bases). The CDR3 runs 15 residues. Looked up from germline, CDR1 is SGHTA and CDR2 is FQGNSA. The CDR3: CASSLTLATPDTLYF. The CDR3 coding sequence is TGTGCCAGCAGCTTAACGCTAGCGACCCCAGATACGCTGTATTTT. The full variable domain, its missing parts supplied by reference TRBV7-2 and TRBJ2-3, is GAGVSQSPSNKVTEKGKDVELRCDPISGHTALYWYRQSLGQGLEFLIYFQGNSAPDKSGLPSDRFSAERTGGSVSTLTIQRTQQEDSAVYLCASSLTLATPDTLYFGPGTRLTVL.

In its sample, this clonotype was seen a few times. The chain uses TRBV29-1 and TRBJ1-1; 7 bases match TRBD1. The CDR3 has 11 residues. Per germline, CDR1 SQVTM and CDR2 ANQGSEA. Trimming at V came to 6 bases and at J to 9 bases, leaving 7 bases not matched to a gene. The CDR3 nucleotides read TGCAGCGTGGATAAGACAGGGAAAGCTTTCTTT. Its translation is CSVDKTGKAFF.

This clonotype was seen a few times. The chain links TRBV10-3 to TRBJ2-7, with no clear D. Germline CDR1 and CDR2: ENHRY and SYGVKD. The V gene lost 1 base and the J gene lost 3 bases, with 1 base spanning the gap. There are 11 residues in the CDR3. The CDR3 nucleotides read TGTGCCATCAGTGAGTTCTACGAGCAGTACTTC. Its translation is CAISEFYEQYF.

About this clonotype: A much larger clone lies one base from this, so it may be a read error. The V gene is TRBV5-6, the J gene TRBJ2-3, with D possibly being TRBD2 (6 bases). CDR3 length: 14 residues. Germline assignment: CDR1 SGHDT and CDR2 YYEEEE. V shed 10 bases and J shed 2 bases, with 17 bases lying between them. In nucleotides, the CDR3 is TGTGCCGGCGGAGGGTTCCTAATCACAGATACGCAGTATTTT. Translating gives CAGGGFLITDTQYF.

The rearrangement joins TRBV20-1 to TRBJ2-1; D is perhaps TRBD1 (6 bases). Germline CDR1 is DFQATT and CDR2 is SNEGSKA (reference sequence). V lost 5 bases and J 2 bases, leaving 13 bases between the germline ends. The CDR3 runs to 14 residues. This CDR3 is CSAQITGPYNEQFF. CDR3 nucleotide sequence: TGCAGTGCTCAAATTACAGGGCCCTACAATGAGCAGTTCTTC.

This clonotype was found a few times. The gene calls are TRBV5-1 and TRBJ2-2; TRBD2 matches at 9 bases. The germline V gene has CDR1 SGHRS and CDR2 YFSETQ. The ends lost 3 bases at V and 0 bases at J; junction bases unmatched: 6. CDR3 length: 17 amino acids. Here the CDR3 reads CASSWEAGGANTGELFF. Written as DNA, the CDR3 is TGCGCCAGCAGCTGGGAAGCGGGAGGCGCGAACACCGGGGAGCTGTTTTTT.

This clonotype was seen many times. The chain has TRBV20-1 and TRBJ2-7; D perhaps matches TRBD1 (6 bases). CDR1 and CDR2 from the germline V gene are DFQATT and SNEGSKA (reference sequence). The V and J ends lost 1 base and 6 bases respectively, with 10 bases between them. The CDR3 consists of 12 residues. CDR3 nucleotide sequence: TGCAGTGCTAGAGTACAGGGTTTCGAGCAGTACTTC. It yields the protein CSARVQGFEQYF.

This chain uses TRBV10-3 with TRBJ1-5, with a weak D call TRBD1 (6 bases). CDR3 length: 15 amino acids. The V end lost 6 bases, the J end lost 3 bases, and 15 bases lay between the germline ends. Germline values: CDR1 ENHRY, CDR2 SYGVKD. CDR3 loop: CAIRIWGGPNQPQHF. CDR3 nucleotide sequence: TGTGCCATCAGGATCTGGGGGGGCCCCAATCAGCCCCAGCATTTT.

The rearrangement joins TRBV5-6 to TRBJ2-1, with D maybe TRBD2 (6 bases). Germline values: CDR1 SGHDT, CDR2 YYEEEE. Trimming shortened V by 6 bases and J by 10 bases, and 20 bases separated the two germline ends. The CDR3 has 14 amino acids. The CDR3 DNA is TGTGCCAGCATTGGGCTAGCGAGCCTGGGGGAGCAGTTCTTC. Translated: CASIGLASLGEQFF. Full variable domain (outside the CDR3, taken from reference TRBV5-6 and TRBJ2-1): DAGVTQSPTHLIKTRGQQVTLRCSPKSGHDTVSWYQQALGQGPQFIFQYYEEEERQRGNFPDRFSGHQFPNYSSELNVNALLLGDSALYLCASIGLASLGEQFFGPGTRLTVL.

This clonotype has only a few counts. This chain links TRBV12-3 or TRBV12-4 with TRBJ2-3; 7 bases align to TRBD2. Trimming took 8 bases from V and 3 from J; bases not matched to a gene: 14. The CDR3 has 16 amino acids. CDR3 sequence reads: CASDKREGGSTDTQYF. In nucleotides, the CDR3 is TGTGCCAGCGACAAGAGGGAGGGAGGTTCTACAGATACGCAGTATTTT.

This clonotype came up many times. The chain uses TRBV7-9 and TRBJ2-1, with TRBD2 matching over 7 bases. Germline trimming cut 3 bases from V and 6 bases from J; bases unmatched to any gene: 8. The CDR3 loop spans 15 amino acids. CDR1 is SEHNR, CDR2 FQNEAQ, per germline (reference sequence). The CDR3 is CASSFPLAAPNEQFF. Written as DNA, the CDR3 is TGTGCCAGCAGCTTTCCTCTAGCGGCTCCCAATGAGCAGTTCTTC.

The chain combines TRBV28 with TRBJ2-5; the D gene could be TRBD1 or TRBD2 (5 bases each). The CDR3 is made up of 14 amino acids. The germline V gene has CDR1 MDHEN and CDR2 SYDVKM. Trimming pared 7 bases from V and 4 bases from J, leaving 16 bases between. In DNA, the CDR3 is TGTGCCAGCACCTTAACGAGGGGCGGAGAGACCCAGTACTTC. This gives the protein CASTLTRGGETQYF.

The sample holds a few counts of this clonotype. This rearrangement joins TRBV5-6 to TRBJ2-1; a weak D match, TRBD2 (6 bases). V was shortened by 0 bases and J by 9 bases, with 13 bases between the two germline ends. The CDR3 has 14 residues. Germline CDR1 and CDR2: SGHDT and YYEEEE. CDR3 nucleotides: TGTGCCAGCAGCTTGGACTTGGGGGGAGTTGAGCAGTTCTTC. It translates to CASSLDLGGVEQFF.